This paragraph reports one TCR beta chain. Its antigen is still unknown. Each sample's TCRbeta library yielded on average around 41,000 productive templates. The data were produced by immunoSEQ multiplex PCR, yet TCRdb's version contains in-frame clones alone and is incomplete. The sample lists fewer than 8,500 clones; 91% were seen once. This specimen belongs to a study of STAT3 mutations in large granular lymphocyte leukemia. Study results and limitations: Persisting codominant clonotypes may have hidden a small pathogenic clone. Some patients had dominant TCR clones larger than their STAT3 mutant burden. Every T-cell large granular lymphocyte leukemia patient had at least one immunodominant TCR beta clonotype.

The CDR3 length is 13 residues. Germline lookup yields CDR1 MDHEN and CDR2 SYDVKM. V lost 1 base, J lost 6 bases, and 9 bases lay in between. J is TRBJ1-2 and V is TRBV28; D gene unclear. The specimen sequenced was peripheral blood mononuclear cells. The sequence derives from a man in his fifties or sixties with T-cell large granular lymphocyte leukemia. Some clones in this sample may be carry-over from other donors' samples. The CDR3 loop reads CASSLYRGDGYTF. Here the CDR3 DNA reads TGTGCCAGCAGTTTATACCGAGGTGATGGCTACACCTTC.